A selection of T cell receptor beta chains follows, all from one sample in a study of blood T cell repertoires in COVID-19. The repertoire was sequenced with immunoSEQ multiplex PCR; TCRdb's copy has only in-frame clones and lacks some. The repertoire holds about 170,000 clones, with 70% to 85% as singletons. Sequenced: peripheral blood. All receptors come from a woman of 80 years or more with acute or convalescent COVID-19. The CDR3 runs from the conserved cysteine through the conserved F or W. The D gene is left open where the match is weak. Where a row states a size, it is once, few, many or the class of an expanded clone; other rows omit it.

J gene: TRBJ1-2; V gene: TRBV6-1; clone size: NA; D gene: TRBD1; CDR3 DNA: TGTGCCAGCAGTGAAGGATCAGGGGGCGCGTACTATGGCTACACCTTC; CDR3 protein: CASSEGSGGAYYGYTF
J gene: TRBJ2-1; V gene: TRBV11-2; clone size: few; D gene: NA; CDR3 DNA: TGTGCCAGCAGCTTAGAGAACAGGTTCTACAATGAGCAGTTCTTC; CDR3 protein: CASSLENRFYNEQFF
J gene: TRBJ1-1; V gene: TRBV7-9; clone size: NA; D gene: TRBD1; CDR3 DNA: TGTGCCAGCAGCTTAGGGGACAGGGGTTCGAACACTGAAGCTTTCTTT; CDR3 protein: CASSLGDRGSNTEAFF
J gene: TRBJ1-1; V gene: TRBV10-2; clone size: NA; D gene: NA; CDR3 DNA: TGCGCCAGCAGTGAGTCTGTCAGGGAAGCTTTCTTT; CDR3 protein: CASSESVREAFF
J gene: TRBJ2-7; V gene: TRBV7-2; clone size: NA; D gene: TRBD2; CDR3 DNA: TGTGCCAGCAGCTCCGGACTAGGCTACTACGAGCAGTACTTC; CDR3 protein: CASSSGLGYYEQYF
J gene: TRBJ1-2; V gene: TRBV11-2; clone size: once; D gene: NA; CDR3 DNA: TGTGCCAGCGGAGCGGGCCCTAACTATGGCTACACCTTC; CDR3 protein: CASGAGPNYGYTF
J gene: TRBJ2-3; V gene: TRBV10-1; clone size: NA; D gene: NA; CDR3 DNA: TGCGCCAGCAGTGATGCGGCGGGCACAGATACGCAGTATTTT; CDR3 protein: CASSDAAGTDTQYF
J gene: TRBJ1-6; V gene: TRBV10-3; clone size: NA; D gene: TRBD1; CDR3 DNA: TGTGCCATCAGTAAGACAGGGGAAGCTGTTAATTCACCCCTCCACTTT; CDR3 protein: CAISKTGEAVNSPLHF
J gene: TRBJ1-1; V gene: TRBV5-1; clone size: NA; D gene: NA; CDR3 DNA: TGCGCCAGCAGCTTGGCCGGGAAGAGCACTGAAGCTTTCTTT; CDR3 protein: CASSLAGKSTEAFF
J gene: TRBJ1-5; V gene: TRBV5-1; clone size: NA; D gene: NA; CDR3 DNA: TGCGCCAGCAGCTTGACAGGGAGCAATCAGCCCCAGCATTTT; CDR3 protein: CASSLTGSNQPQHF
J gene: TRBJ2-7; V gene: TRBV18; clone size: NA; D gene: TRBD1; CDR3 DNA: TGTGCCAGCTCACGGGACAGGGGATACGAGCAGTACTTC; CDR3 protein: CASSRDRGYEQYF